These 25 T cell receptor beta chains were all obtained from the same sample, sequenced in a study of vaccination effects on CD4 cells after COVID-19. Antigen-specific CD4+ T cells were expanded with viral peptide pools in the ViraFEST assay before sequencing. Culture proceeded for approximately nine days, and CD4+ T cells were then isolated. All vaccine recipients tested negative for nucleocapsid antibodies and had never contracted SARS-CoV-2 infection. Sequenced by immunoSEQ multiplex PCR; TCRdb stores in-frame clones only, minus some. Among 78,000 or so clones listed, 78% were seen once. These receptors have no known antigen. Sequencing was performed on CD4+ T cells from PBMCs cultured with SARS-CoV-2 spike peptides, taken before COVID-19 vaccination. Every receptor here comes from a human donor who received a COVID-19 vaccine.

This rearrangement joins TRBV6-5 to TRBJ2-3; no clear D. CDR1 is MNHEY and CDR2 is SVGAGI in the germline V gene. The CDR3 covers 13 residues. Trimming shortened V by 6 bases and J by 0 bases, and 7 bases separated the two germline ends. The CDR3 protein is CASRAASTDTQYF. The CDR3 nucleotides read TGTGCCAGCAGGGCTGCGAGCACAGATACGCAGTATTTT.

The V call is TRBV29-1, the J call TRBJ2-7, with D perhaps TRBD1 (6 bases). With 1 base removed from V and 6 bases from J, the gap between germline ends came to 10 bases. Germline-derived CDR1 and CDR2 are SQVTM and ANQGSEA. CDR3 length: 12 amino acids. The CDR3, as DNA: TGCAGCGTTGAAGCCAGGGGCGGCGAGCAGTACGTC. Translation: CSVEARGGEQYV.

The chain links TRBV5-6 to TRBJ2-3; D may be TRBD1 or TRBD2 (6 bases each). The CDR3 runs to 19 residues. In germline, CDR1 is SGHDT, CDR2 YYEEEE. The ends were cut back, 4 bases at V and 3 bases at J, with 27 bases in the middle. CDR3 sequence reads: CASSALGSSGGPSTDTQYF. The CDR3 DNA sequence: TGTGCCAGCAGCGCTTTAGGTAGTAGTGGGGGGCCATCAACAGATACGCAGTATTTT.

The chain couples TRBV24-1 to TRBJ2-2, with D unresolved. V lost 2 bases and J 0 bases, leaving 9 bases between the germline ends. The V gene's germline CDR1 is KGHDR and CDR2 SFDVKD. The CDR3 sequence is 16 residues long. The chain's CDR3 is CATSDYVRANTGELFF. The CDR3 DNA reads as TGTGCCACCAGTGATTATGTTAGGGCGAACACCGGGGAGCTGTTTTTT.

In this sample, this clone turned up once. The chain employs TRBV5-6 and TRBJ2-7, with TRBD1 identical over 10 bases. The ends lost 4 bases at V and 4 bases at J; junction bases unmatched: 5. The CDR3 consists of 14 residues. CDR1 SGHDT and CDR2 YYEEEE come from the germline V gene. The CDR3 DNA is TGTGCCAGCAGCCGACGGACAGGGGGATACGAGCAGTACGTC. Its protein product is CASSRRTGGYEQYV.

DNA for the CDR3: TGTGCCAGCAGGCGCTCCGGGGGGAACACTGAAGCTTTCTTT. Its translation: CASRRSGGNTEAFF. The chain links TRBV2 to TRBJ1-1, with a possible D match to TRBD1 (5 bases). Trimming removed 6 bases at V and 1 base at J, with 12 bases between. There are 14 residues in the CDR3. Germline CDR1 SNHLY, CDR2 FYNNEI.

CDR3 in DNA: TGTGCCAGCAGTTTAAGGTCCAGCTCTGGGGCCAACGTCCTGACTTTC. Translation gives CASSLRSSSGANVLTF. This chain joins TRBV27 and TRBJ2-6; D is unresolved. The CDR3 totals 16 residues. Trimming took 2 bases from V and 0 from J, leaving 8 bases between them. Per germline, CDR1 MNHEY and CDR2 SMNVEV (reference sequence).

The V gene is TRBV18, the J gene TRBJ2-3, with TRBD1 matching 7 bases. CDR1 and CDR2 from the germline V gene are KGHSH and LQKENI. The CDR3 length is 15 residues. The ends lost 2 bases at V and 3 bases at J; junction bases unmatched: 5. DNA of the CDR3: TGTGCCAGCTCACCAAGAGGGGGCGCAACAGATACGCAGTATTTT. Encoded protein: CASSPRGGATDTQYF.

This rearrangement joins TRBV19 to TRBJ1-5; D might be TRBD1 (5 bases). Germline lookup yields CDR1 LNHDA and CDR2 SQIVND (reference sequence). V shed 5 bases and J shed 4 bases, with 15 bases lying between them. This CDR3 has 15 residues. Here the CDR3 DNA reads TGTGCCAGTAGTGGGTGGGGCAGCATTAATCAGCCCCAGCATTTT. This sequence encodes CASSGWGSINQPQHF.

The J gene is TRBJ2-2, the V gene TRBV5-1; D possibly uses TRBD1 or TRBD2 (5 bases each). The germline gives CDR1 SGHRS, CDR2 YFSETQ. The CDR3 totals 14 residues. V shed 4 bases and J shed 5 bases, with 12 bases lying between them. The CDR3, as DNA: TGCGCCAGCAGCCCTGGGACGTCGACCGGGGAGCTGTTTTTT. Its translation: CASSPGTSTGELFF.

The table lists this clone with a few counts. This chain links TRBV27 with TRBJ2-7; TRBD1 agrees at 7 bases. The length of the CDR3 is 16 residues. CDR1 is MNHEY and CDR2 is SMNVEV in the germline V gene (reference sequence). The J segment lost 0 bases and the V segment lost 6 bases, leaving 11 bases of the junction unmatched. CDR3 protein: CASRKTGEISSYEQYV. The CDR3, as DNA: TGTGCCAGCAGAAAAACAGGGGAGATCAGCTCCTACGAGCAGTACGTC.

The rearrangement links TRBV6-5 to TRBJ2-1; tentative D call: TRBD2 (6 bases). Trimming left V 8 bases short and J 7 bases short, with 21 bases between. The CDR3 totals 15 residues. From germline, CDR1 is MNHEY and CDR2 SVGAGI. CDR3 loop: CASSQLLGLENEQFF. CDR3 nucleotides: TGTGCCAGCTCCCAGCTCCTGGGACTCGAAAATGAGCAGTTCTTC.

V and J are TRBV6-5 and TRBJ1-5; D remains unclear. V lost 7 bases and J 4 bases, leaving 14 bases between the germline ends. Per the germline V gene, CDR1 is MNHEY and CDR2 is SVGAGI. This CDR3 is built from 14 residues. In DNA, the CDR3 is TGTGCCAGCACCACCGGACCGAGTAATCAGCCCCAGCATTTT. Protein product: CASTTGPSNQPQHF.

The rearrangement uses TRBV7-3 and TRBJ2-2; D is uncertain. V was cut by 5 bases and J by 0 bases, with 4 bases left in between. Germline CDR1 reads SGHTA; CDR2 reads FQGTGA. This CDR3 region has 13 residues. The CDR3 reads CASSPTNTGELFF. The CDR3 DNA reads TGTGCCAGCAGCCCTACGAACACCGGGGAGCTGTTTTTT.

The chain is built from TRBV3-1 (or the pseudogene TRBV3-2) and TRBJ2-3; D is ambiguous. The CDR3 spans 13 residues. V lost 4 bases and J lost 6, with 11 bases in between. Germline V gene lookup returns CDR1 LGHDT and CDR2 YNNKEL (reference sequence). The CDR3 nucleotides read TGTGCCAGCAGCCGAACATTGACGGATACGCAGTATTTT. It encodes CASSRTLTDTQYF.

V gene TRBV7-9 combines with J gene TRBJ2-2; a weak D match, TRBD1 (5 bases). The V end lost 0 bases, the J end lost 5 bases, and 19 bases lay between the germline ends. Germline V gene data show CDR1 as SEHNR and CDR2 as FQNEAQ (reference sequence). This CDR3 is built from 18 residues. The CDR3 sequence is CASSLAWVRQGATGELFF. CDR3 in DNA: TGTGCCAGCAGCTTAGCGTGGGTACGGCAGGGCGCGACCGGGGAGCTGTTTTTT.

The chain has TRBV19 and TRBJ2-1, with 9 bases matching TRBD1. The CDR3 length is 15 residues. Germline V gene data show CDR1 as LNHDA and CDR2 as SQIVND (reference sequence). Trimming took 4 bases from V and 7 from J; bases not matched to a gene: 8. CDR3 nucleotide sequence: TGTGCCAGTAGTAAAAGGACAGGGGATCAGAATGAGCAGTTCTTC. It specifies CASSKRTGDQNEQFF.

In this sample, this clone turned up a few times. The rearrangement links TRBV3-1 (or the pseudogene TRBV3-2) to TRBJ2-2; D uncertain. CDR3 size: 15 residues. In germline, CDR1 is LGHDT, CDR2 YNNKEL (reference sequence). V lost 2 bases and J 5 bases, leaving 12 bases between the germline ends. The CDR3 loop reads CASSQHHLGTGELFF. CDR3 DNA: TGTGCCAGCAGCCAACACCATTTGGGAACCGGGGAGCTGTTTTTT.

The V call is TRBV7-3, the J call TRBJ1-3; 9 positions agree with TRBD1. CDR1 is SGHTA and CDR2 is FQGTGA in the germline V gene. With 0 bases clipped from V and 4 bases from J, the junction kept 1 base outside the gene matches. The CDR3 loop spans 15 amino acids. This CDR3 is CASSLTTGGGNTIYF. The CDR3 DNA sequence: TGTGCCAGCAGCTTAACTACAGGGGGCGGAAACACCATATATTTT.

The CDR3 region has the DNA TGTGCCAGAAGCTTCTCGCTGGTCAGGATAAATCAGCCCCAGCATTTT. Translated, it gives CARSFSLVRINQPQHF. V usage is TRBV7-5 and J usage is TRBJ1-5; the DNA was not used to check the table's D call, TRBD1. TRBV7-5 is described as a pseudogene. The CDR3 covers 16 residues.

J is TRBJ1-5 and V is TRBV2; no reliable D call. CDR3 length equals 14 residues. Between the trimmed V and J ends, which lost 6 bases and 0 bases, there was a span of 9 bases. The germline V gene encodes CDR1 SNHLY and CDR2 FYNNEI. The CDR3 coding sequence is TGTGCCAGCAGCGAGGATAATAGCAATCAGCCCCAGCATTTT. Translating gives CASSEDNSNQPQHF. The entire variable domain, with the rest obtained from reference TRBV2 and TRBJ1-5, is as follows: EPEVTQTPSHQVTQMGQEVILRCVPISNHLYFYWYRQILGQKVEFLVSFYNNEISEKSEIFDDQFSVERPDGSNFTLKIRSTKLEDSAMYFCASSEDNSNQPQHFGDGTRLSIL.

The J gene is TRBJ1-2, the V gene TRBV10-2; maybe TRBD1 (6 bases). V shed 3 bases and J shed 7 bases, with 12 bases lying between them. Germline lookup yields CDR1 WSHSY and CDR2 SAAADI. The CDR3 extends over 13 amino acids. CDR3 nucleotide sequence: TGCGCCAGCAGTGATAGTGCAGGGGCTGGCTACACCTTC. Protein sequence: CASSDSAGAGYTF.

V usage is TRBV19 and J usage is TRBJ2-2; D gene unclear. In germline, CDR1 is LNHDA, CDR2 SQIVND (reference sequence). The CDR3 totals 16 residues. V was cut by 1 base and J by 4 bases, with 13 bases left in between. Here the CDR3 DNA reads TGTGCCAGTAGTATAGGGCAGGTTTTTTCCACCGGGGAGCTGTTTTTT. Protein sequence: CASSIGQVFSTGELFF.

The CDR3 loop is CSASAGGMSTNEKLFF. The CDR3 coding sequence is TGCAGTGCTAGTGCGGGGGGAATGTCAACTAATGAAAAACTGTTTTTT. This chain uses TRBV20-1 with TRBJ1-4, with D perhaps TRBD1 (5 bases). CDR1 is DFQATT, CDR2 SNEGSKA, per germline (reference sequence). The CDR3 has 16 residues. The V end lost 3 bases, the J end lost 0 bases, and 14 bases lay between the germline ends.

This chain uses TRBV12-3 or TRBV12-4 with TRBJ1-1; no clear D. Trimming left V 7 bases short and J 6 bases short, with 15 bases between. The CDR3 is 13 residues long. The CDR3 sequence is CASTWITGAEAFF. In DNA form, the CDR3 reads TGTGCCAGCACTTGGATCACGGGTGCTGAAGCTTTCTTT.